These 13 T cell receptor beta chains share one sample of origin, sequenced in a study. TCRdb re-analysed the reads in MiXCR, keeping a single row per CDR3 protein. The sample includes dozens of distinct CDR3 sequences. Source material: CD8+ T cells (not recorded whether cultured). These receptors were obtained from a male donor.

Worth noting for this clonotype: A much bigger clone sits one base away, suggesting this may be a read error. The chain has TRBV20-1 and TRBJ1-1; D call uncertain. Germline V CDR1 and CDR2: DFQATT, SNEGSKA (reference sequence). The CDR3 is made up of 15 amino acids. CDR3 in amino acids: CSARGWETMNTEGFF. The CDR3 region has the DNA TGCAGTGCTAGAGGATGGGAGACTATGAACACTGAAGGTTTCTTT.

By frequency in the sample, this clonotype is hyperexpanded (1% or more). V gene TRBV29-1 combines with J gene TRBJ2-2, with D unresolved. The germline gives CDR1 SQVTM, CDR2 ANQGSEA. V lost 1 base and J lost 0, with 12 bases in between. This CDR3 contains 16 residues. CDR3 DNA sequence: TGCAGCGTTGAAGGGGTACGGAAGACGAACACCGGGGAGCTGTTTTTT. It is translated as CSVEGVRKTNTGELFF.

This rearrangement joins TRBV6-1 to TRBJ1-1; D uncertain. Trimming pared 7 bases from V and 4 bases from J, leaving 13 bases between. The germline V gene encodes CDR1 MNHNS and CDR2 SASEGT. The CDR3 covers 13 residues. Here the CDR3 DNA reads TGTGCCAGCAAAACTTTGGGTAGCACTGAAGCTTTCTTT. It specifies CASKTLGSTEAFF.

This clonotype is large (0.1 to 1%). The V gene is TRBV29-1, the J gene TRBJ2-2; no definite D call. V shed 1 base and J shed 4 bases, with 16 bases lying between them. Germline CDR1 is SQVTM and CDR2 is ANQGSEA. The CDR3 spans 16 residues. The DNA for the CDR3 is TGCAGCGTTGAAGGGGTACGGAAGACGAGCACCGGGGAGCTGTTTTTT. This gives the protein CSVEGVRKTSTGELFF.

Within the sample, this clonotype is hyperexpanded. The chain carries TRBV2 and TRBJ2-1; D may match TRBD1 or TRBD2 (6 bases each). The CDR3 contains 15 residues. CDR1 SNHLY and CDR2 FYNNEI come from the germline V gene. The V and J ends lost 6 bases and 0 bases respectively, with 12 bases between them. In DNA form, the CDR3 reads TGTGCCAGCAGAAAGGGGGGAAGCTCCTACAATGAGCAGTTCTTC. It specifies CASRKGGSSYNEQFF. Supplemented by reference TRBV2 and TRBJ2-1, the full variable domain reads EPEVTQTPSHQVTQMGQEVILRCVPISNHLYFYWYRQILGQKVEFLVSFYNNEISEKSEIFDDQFSVERPDGSNFTLKIRSTKLEDSAMYFCASRKGGSSYNEQFFGPGTRLTVL.

This clonotype ranks as hyperexpanded. The rearrangement links TRBV6-5 to TRBJ2-5; maybe TRBD1 (6 bases). The V gene lost 4 bases and the J gene lost 2 bases, with 14 bases spanning the gap. CDR1 MNHEY and CDR2 SVGAGI come from the germline V gene. The CDR3 contains 15 residues. CDR3 protein: CASSSRDKPQETQYF. The CDR3 DNA is TGTGCCAGCAGTTCACGGGACAAACCTCAAGAGACCCAGTACTTC.

About this clonotype: A junction boundary mismatches the germline segment, possibly from a read error. CDR3 sequence reads: CAGSIAPGATNEKLFF. The CDR3 coding sequence is TGTGCCGGCAGCATAGCGCCCGGTGCAACCAATGAAAAACTGTTTTTT. The J gene is TRBJ1-4, the V gene TRBV7-6; D remains ambiguous. This CDR3 contains 16 residues. Germline V CDR1 and CDR2: SGHVS, FNYEAQ. The variable domain in full, completed from reference TRBV7-6 and TRBJ1-4, reads GAGVSQSPRYKVTKRGQDVALRCDPISGHVSLYWYRQALGQGPEFLTYFNYEAQQDKSGLPNDRFSAERPEGSISTLTIQRTEQRDSAMYRCAGSIAPGATNEKLFFGSGTQLSVL.

The chain employs TRBV10-3 and TRBJ2-2; D is possibly TRBD1 or TRBD2 (5 bases each). Germline V lookup: CDR1 ENHRY, CDR2 SYGVKD. The CDR3 has 13 residues. V was shortened by 10 bases and J by 6 bases, with 15 bases between the two germline ends. The CDR3 loop is CATRDLTAGELFF. The CDR3, as DNA: TGTGCCACCCGGGACCTAACCGCCGGGGAGCTGTTTTTT.

Of note for this clonotype: Compared with germline, one end of the junction differs, possibly owing to a read error. The genes are TRBV2 and TRBJ2-1, with D perhaps TRBD2 (6 bases). Germline V gene sequence: CDR1 SNHLY, CDR2 FYNNEI. CDR3 length equals 15 residues. The CDR3: CASRKEGSSYSEQFF. The CDR3 DNA is TGTGCCAGCAGAAAGGAGGGAAGCTCCTACAGTGAGCAGTTCTTC.

In its sample, this clonotype is hyperexpanded. The chain combines TRBV20-1 with TRBJ2-3; no definite D call. V was shortened by 3 bases and J by 4 bases, with 5 bases between the two germline ends. The CDR3 spans 11 residues. In germline, CDR1 is DFQATT, CDR2 SNEGSKA (reference sequence). CDR3 loop: CSASFSDTQYF. For the CDR3, the DNA is TGCAGTGCTAGCTTCTCAGATACGCAGTATTTT.

By proportion, this clonotype is hyperexpanded (1% or more). V gene TRBV7-6 combines with J gene TRBJ1-5; D is unclear. The germline CDR1 and CDR2 sequences are SGHVS and FNYEAQ. The CDR3 sequence is 15 residues long. V lost 6 bases to trimming and J lost 2 bases, with 14 bases between them. CDR3 amino acids: CASSPSLGGNQPQHF. Written as DNA, the CDR3 is TGTGCCAGCAGTCCAAGTCTCGGAGGCAATCAGCCCCAGCATTTT.

This clonotype counts as large. This may be a read error: a much more frequent sequence differs by one nucleotide. The rearrangement links TRBV12-3 or TRBV12-4 to TRBJ1-2; D not certain. The CDR3 length is 12 residues. CDR3: CASSSAYYGYAF. The CDR3 nucleotides are TGTGCTTCTTCCTCGGCGTACTATGGCTACGCCTTC.

The chain uses TRBV6-1 and TRBJ1-1, with D uncertain. Germline-derived CDR1 and CDR2 are MNHNS and SASEGT. The CDR3 has 13 residues. The V end was cut by 7 bases, the J end by 4 bases, with 13 bases between. In nucleotides, the CDR3 is TGTGCCAGCAAAACTTTGGGTATCACTGAAGCTTTCTTT. It translates to CASKTLGITEAFF.